This entry describes one T cell receptor beta chain. The data derive from a study of cytomegalovirus exposure and HLA in healthy donors. PCR primers comprised 60 Vbeta and 13 Jbeta primers. The assay was immunoSEQ multiplex PCR, and TCRdb's table has in-frame clones only and misses some. The sample data list about 160,000 clones. CDR3 length equals 15 residues. Germline lookup yields CDR1 MNHEY and CDR2 SVGAGI. The ends lost 0 bases at V and 5 bases at J; junction bases unmatched: 6. The sequencing sample was made of PBMCs. The sequence derives from a woman aged 60-75 years in good health and CMV-seronegative. The chain uses TRBV6-5 and TRBJ1-2, with TRBD1 matching over 7 bases. CDR3 protein: CASSYSRTGLYGYTF. In DNA form, the CDR3 reads TGTGCCAGCAGTTACTCCAGGACAGGTCTTTATGGCTACACCTTC.